This TCR beta chain was sequenced for a study of blood T cell repertoires in COVID-19 (dated by TCRdb to between 2020 and 2021). About the full investigation: The collaborator samples originated in the United States, Italy and Spain and spanned the acute and convalescent phases of COVID-19. The prospective study material was composed of cDNA or gDNA derived from T cells, B-cell-depleted T cells, or PBMCs. The dataset comprised deeply sampled blood TCRbeta repertoires from subjects exposed to, actively infected with, or recovered from COVID-19. The repertoires were released in a freely available public database meant as a resource for research on the immune response to SARS-CoV-2. The samples were drawn from two sources: the first 160 participants of the ongoing ImmuneRACE study, and approximately 1,300 subjects contributed by 6 global collaborators. The sample metadata nearly always contained a de-identified subject ID, COVID-19 status, age in years and sex. Where HLA class I and class II types were available, the types were taken from metadata supplied by the sample provider, not from assay-based typing. Overall results and qualifications from the work: Clinical and demographic metadata were provided uncurated, with the amount varying by source and participant.

TCRbeta CDR3 regions were amplified from genomic DNA by means of the immunoSEQ Assay, a bias-controlled multiplex PCR. The authors' pipeline ran thus. The number of nucleated cells in each sample was estimated by amplification of reference gene primers within the assay. Sequence reads were collapsed and filtered to measure the absolute abundance of every unique TCRbeta CDR3 rearrangement. For each sample, productive Simpson clonality was calculated by taking the square root of Simpson's diversity index across productive rearrangements. TCRdb mirrors the immuneACCESS table, restricted to in-frame sequences. Some clones are absent from its copies; in checked studies, under half trace to an unresolved V gene, and the reason for the others is unknown. The D gene and trimming were derived from the DNA, and the V and J assignments and clone size from that table. Within this sample are 37,000 or so clones, with around nine tenths of them counted one time only. In total, the top ten clones hold about 11% of the sample.

As to this clone: The antigen it binds to is not known. Qualities for individual bases were not recorded, and no much larger clone is one base off.

The CDR3 spans 13 residues, from the cysteine through the phenylalanine. The entry retains the CDR3 DNA only, 39 bases that are in frame from base 1. The V and J ends are trimmed by 7 bases and 0 bases, leaving 6 bases between them. The CDR1 and CDR2 encoded by the germline V gene are SNHLY and FYNNEI. Each collaborating institution followed its own protocols to collect whole blood in K2EDTA tubes. For TCRbeta analysis, collaborators shipped samples as frozen whole blood, isolated PBMCs, or DNA extracted from either of those sample types. The sequenced sample consisted of peripheral blood. The sequence was obtained from a man in his sixties with active COVID-19. The V and J segments used are TRBV2 and TRBJ2-2; no D gene can be assigned with confidence. The CDR3 amino acid sequence is: CASIFPNTGELFF. The DNA is TGTGCCAGCATATTTCCGAACACCGGGGAGCTGTTTTTT.